This TCR beta chain comes out of a study of T cell responses to AZD1222 COVID-19 vaccine. Per germline, CDR1 LGHDT and CDR2 YNNKEL (reference sequence). V lost 0 bases to trimming and J lost 2 bases, with 14 bases between them. The CDR3 is 17 residues long. Produced via immunoSEQ multiplex PCR; TCRdb's table is partial and in-frame only. The table has more than 90,000 clones, approximately 84% seen once; the top ten hold over 12%. The genes are TRBV3-1 (or the pseudogene TRBV3-2) and TRBJ1-3; D is undetermined. Source: peripheral blood, taken 28 days after the second AZD1222 dose. This receptor was obtained from an adult who received the AZD1222 COVID-19 vaccine. In nucleotides, the CDR3 is TGTGCCAGCAGCCAAGAGGAGGCGGGCAGAGCTGGAAACACCATATATTTT. Protein sequence: CASSQEEAGRAGNTIYF.